This TCR beta chain was captured in a study of cytomegalovirus exposure and HLA in healthy donors. Study-level information: HLA-typed donors were the source of approximately 80 million unique TCRs, which an early data release held.

Germline CDR1 reads SGHDT; CDR2 reads YYEEEE. J lost 4 bases, V lost 4 bases, and 13 bases had no gene match. This CDR3 is built from 16 residues. Study-wide results and caveats: A later analysis appeared to link common viral pathogens to several of the most significant clusters. A later analysis linked a missense DCLRE1C variant to TCR beta V- and J-gene trimming. In a later analysis, specific HLA alleles were associated with more than 15,000 TCR beta sequences at a 0.05 false discovery rate.

The study ran its PCR with 60 Vbeta and 13 Jbeta primers. TCRdb keeps only in-frame clones here, not all; method: immunoSEQ multiplex PCR. The profile covers around 200,000 clones, with 84% appearing a single time and 1% to 1.5% taken by the ten largest. This clone was seen just once. Its antigen is as yet unknown. The V call is TRBV5-6, the J call TRBJ2-7, with 8 positions matching TRBD1. The sequence was collected from a girl aged 2-9 years in good health and CMV-seropositive. Sequenced sample: PBMCs. CDR3 amino acids: CASSGRGPRLIYEQYF. The CDR3 nucleotides read TGTGCCAGCAGCGGCAGGGGGCCAAGGTTGATATACGAGCAGTACTTC.